This TCR beta chain came from a study of radiotherapy plus CTLA-4 blockade in lung cancer. Profiling relied on immunoSEQ multiplex PCR, and the TCRdb table lists in-frame clones only, not all of them. The sample yields roughly 77,000 clones, roughly 70% seen once. The sequences come from peripheral blood, collected from a patient treated with radiotherapy plus ipilimumab. The TCR comes from a human donor with non-small cell lung cancer whose response to radiotherapy plus ipilimumab could not be evaluated.

For the CDR3, the DNA is TGCAGCGTCTTCAGGGGACAGAACACTGAAGCTTTCTTT. Encoded protein: CSVFRGQNTEAFF. The J gene is TRBJ1-1, the V gene TRBV29-1; maybe TRBD1 (6 bases). The V and J ends lost 6 bases and 1 base respectively, with 12 bases between them. CDR3 length: 13 amino acids. The germline V gene encodes CDR1 SQVTM and CDR2 ANQGSEA. Based on the CDR3 plus reference TRBV29-1 and TRBJ1-1, the full variable domain is SAVISQKPSRDICQRGTSLTIQCQVDSQVTMMFWYRQQPGQSLTLIATANQGSEATYESGFVIDKFPISRPNLTFSTLTVSNMSPEDSSIYLCSVFRGQNTEAFFGQGTRLTVV.